This T cell receptor beta chain was recovered during a study of blood T cell repertoires in COVID-19. Overall study: Nucleic acid was either cDNA or gDNA, and it came from T cells, B-cell-depleted T cells, or PBMCs.

As processed by the authors: Counts of nucleated cells, estimated from reference gene primer amplification, were obtained. Measured with immunoSEQ multiplex PCR; TCRdb has only the in-frame clones, and not every one. The DNA gave D and trimming, while V, J and clone size come from that table. The table shows some 300,000 clones, with roughly 90% occurring only once. CDR1 and CDR2 from the germline V gene are SGHTS and YDEGEE. The CDR3 loop spans 13 amino acids. Trimming removed 0 bases from V and 3 bases from J, with 4 bases in between. The cohort comprised adults aged 18 to 89 years residing in about two dozen US areas. In assigning cohorts, the study relied on participant-reported clinical history.

The chain employs TRBV5-8 and TRBJ1-5; D gene uncertain. This clonotype originated in a woman aged 40 to 50 who had recovered from COVID-19. The specimen sequenced was PBMCs or T cells enriched from blood (not recorded which). For the CDR3, the DNA is TGTGCCAGCAGCTTGGTAGTCAATCAGCCCCAGCATTTT. As protein: CASSLVVNQPQHF. Using reference TRBV5-8 and TRBJ1-5 for the parts outside the CDR3, the full variable domain is EAGVTQSPTHLIKTRGQQATLRCSPISGHTSVYWYQQALGLGLQFLLWYDEGEERNRGNFPPRFSGRQFPNYSSELNVNALELEDSALYLCASSLVVNQPQHFGDGTRLSIL.